This TCR beta chain comes out of a study of T cells in Graves' hyperthyroidism and ophthalmopathy. Study at large: The initial diagnosis was the point when peripheral blood was collected, ahead of any treatment. Findings and limits, study-wide: Stable hyperthyroidism was told apart from ophthalmopathy by a model built on 13 V-J features. Most thyroid-expanded clonotypes above 0.001 were also found in blood.

The CDR3 runs to 14 residues. Germline CDR1 and CDR2: PRHDT and FYEKMQ (reference sequence). Trimming shortened V by 8 bases and J by 9 bases, and 22 bases separated the two germline ends. Amplified TCR beta CDR3 regions derived from RNA transcripts. HTBI primers drove first-round RT-PCR of the TCR CDR3. TCRdb processed the multiplex PCR reads anew with MiXCR; each CDR3 protein has one entry. Here the sample spans roughly 240,000 distinct CDR3 sequences, around 26% being singletons. This clonotype has a count of ten or more. Antigen specificity is unknown. The genes are TRBV13 and TRBJ1-2; TRBD1 is a possible D gene (5 bases). The receptor was isolated from a woman aged 40 to 50 with Graves' ophthalmopathy. The material sequenced was blood. The CDR3 nucleotides are TGTGCCAGCTTAATCAGGGCTCGGCGTCGGAGCTACACCTTC. This encodes CASLIRARRRSYTF.